The 18 T cell receptor beta chains reported below all come from one sample, sequenced in a study of OX40 agonist ivuxolimab in advanced cancers. Repertoires were generated with immunoSEQ multiplex PCR, while TCRdb's copy carries only in-frame clones and drops some. Of roughly 76,000 clones listed, over 80% were seen once; the top ten hold less than 6.5%. Source: CD4+ or CD8+ T cells sorted from blood, taken in a trial of the OX40 agonist ivuxolimab. Receptors were obtained from an adult with an advanced solid tumor such as melanoma, head and neck, liver or kidney cancer.

The chain couples TRBV18 to TRBJ2-1, with D unresolved. This CDR3 is 12 amino acids long. Germline CDR1 KGHSH, CDR2 LQKENI. Trimming took 4 bases from V and 6 from J, leaving 7 bases between them. CDR3 protein: CASSRQSNEQFF. In DNA, the CDR3 is TGTGCCAGCTCACGTCAGTCCAATGAGCAGTTCTTC.

This chain links TRBV25-1 with TRBJ1-5, with 9 bases aligning to TRBD1. CDR1 is MGHDK and CDR2 is SYGVNS in the germline V gene. CDR3 length: 15 amino acids. V shed 4 bases, J shed 1 base, and the junction held 2 bases outside the gene matches. This CDR3 reads CASSGGTGSNQPQHF. CDR3 DNA sequence: TGTGCCAGCAGTGGTGGGACAGGGAGCAATCAGCCCCAGCATTTT.

The chain is built from TRBV7-2 and TRBJ2-3, with TRBD1 matching 7 bases. Germline V gene data show CDR1 as SGHTA and CDR2 as FQGNSA. This CDR3 is 19 amino acids long. Trimming cost V 5 bases and J 0 bases; bases outside gene matches: 17. In DNA form, the CDR3 reads TGTGCCAGCAGCCCGCGCGCAGGGGGTGTGGGTGCTAGCACAGATACGCAGTATTTT. Translating gives CASSPRAGGVGASTDTQYF.

This clone came up once. The chain has TRBV18 and TRBJ2-3, with D unclear. The CDR3 extends over 16 amino acids. Germline loops: CDR1 KGHSH, CDR2 LQKENI. V dropped 3 bases and J dropped 3 bases, with 16 bases sitting between them. CDR3 in amino acids: CASSPISSRRTDTQYF. The CDR3 nucleotides read TGTGCCAGCTCACCGATATCCTCAAGGAGAACAGATACGCAGTATTTT.

The J gene is TRBJ2-6, the V gene TRBV11-2, with 9 bases fitting TRBD1. Per germline, CDR1 SGHAT and CDR2 FQNNGV. The CDR3 is 17 amino acids. J lost 2 bases, V lost 4 bases, and 6 bases had no gene match. CDR3 DNA: TGTGCCAGCAGCTCGAACACAGGGGGCACTGGGGCCAACGTCCTGACTTTC. Protein sequence: CASSSNTGGTGANVLTF.

The chain combines TRBV29-1 with TRBJ1-2; D is unresolved. Germline CDR1 reads SQVTM; CDR2 reads ANQGSEA. This CDR3 is built from 11 residues. V lost 4 bases, J lost 8 bases, and 11 bases lay in between. CDR3: CSVVLDGGYTF. The CDR3, as DNA: TGCAGCGTTGTTTTGGACGGGGGCTACACCTTC.

V and J are TRBV7-2 and TRBJ1-2, with 7 nucleotides matching TRBD1. The CDR3 sequence is 15 residues long. Germline CDR1 and CDR2: SGHTA and FQGNSA. Unmatched junction bases numbered 6, after V lost 1 base and J lost 4 bases. In nucleotides, the CDR3 is TGTGCCAGCAGCTTAGGACAGGGAGTTGGCTATGGCTACACCTTC. Translated: CASSLGQGVGYGYTF.

The CDR3 sequence: CASSVADRNTEAFF. CDR3 bases: TGTGCCAGCAGCGTAGCGGACAGGAACACTGAAGCTTTCTTT. The chain couples TRBV9 to TRBJ1-1, with D perhaps matching TRBD1 (6 bases). Germline CDR1 reads SGDLS; CDR2 reads YYNGEE. V lost 0 bases and J lost 1, with 7 bases in between. The CDR3 runs to 14 residues.

This chain connects TRBV4-1 to TRBJ2-1; 8 bases fit TRBD2. Trimming cost V 1 base and J 9 bases; bases outside gene matches: 5. The CDR3 runs to 14 residues. Germline-derived CDR1 and CDR2 are MGHRA and YSYEKL. The CDR3 reads CASSQAGGPREQFF. The CDR3 region has the DNA TGCGCCAGCAGCCAAGCGGGGGGGCCACGTGAGCAGTTCTTC.

The chain joins TRBV4-1 to TRBJ1-3; D unclear. Germline V gives CDR1 MGHRA, CDR2 YSYEKL. The V end lost 6 bases, the J end lost 1 base, and 13 bases lay between the germline ends. The CDR3 extends over 15 amino acids. The DNA for the CDR3 is TGCGCCAGCAGTCCCAGTCATCAATCTGGAAACACCATATATTTT. Amino acids: CASSPSHQSGNTIYF.

Written as DNA, the CDR3 is TGTGCCAGCAGTCTAGCGGGAGGAACAGATACGCAGTATTTT. Its translation is CASSLAGGTDTQYF. The rearrangement links TRBV13 to TRBJ2-3; 11 bases align to TRBD2. The length of the CDR3 is 14 residues. The germline V gene encodes CDR1 PRHDT and CDR2 FYEKMQ (reference sequence). V lost 6 bases to trimming and J lost 3 bases; unmatched junction nucleotides: 2. Full variable domain (remainder filled in from reference TRBV13 and TRBJ2-3): AAGVIQSPRHLIKEKRETATLKCYPIPRHDTVYWYQQGPGQDPQFLISFYEKMQSDKGSIPDRFSAQQFSDYHSELNMSSLELGDSALYFCASSLAGGTDTQYFGPGTRLTVL.

The rearrangement links TRBV5-1 to TRBJ2-7; D might be TRBD2 (6 bases). Per the germline V gene, CDR1 is SGHRS and CDR2 is YFSETQ. The length of the CDR3 is 16 residues. Trimming stripped 4 bases from V and 0 bases from J, with 17 bases between. The CDR3 sequence: CASSPRLEGSSYEQYV. The CDR3, as DNA: TGCGCCAGCAGCCCCCGGTTGGAGGGCAGCTCCTACGAGCAGTACGTC.

The V call is TRBV5-1, the J call TRBJ1-6, with D uncertain. Germline V lookup: CDR1 SGHRS, CDR2 YFSETQ. The CDR3 has 15 amino acids. The V end lost 0 bases, the J end lost 5 bases, and 9 bases lay between the germline ends. CDR3 nucleotide sequence: TGCGCCAGCAGCTTGGCCGGGGAGGATAATTCACCCCTCCACTTT. It codes for CASSLAGEDNSPLHF.

The gene calls are TRBV5-1 and TRBJ2-5, with D maybe TRBD2 (6 bases). V lost 0 bases, J lost 3 bases, and 9 bases lay in between. The CDR3 covers 14 residues. Germline assignment: CDR1 SGHRS and CDR2 YFSETQ. CDR3 bases: TGCGCCAGCAGCTTGGTGCGGGGAAAAGAGACCCAGTACTTC. Translating it yields CASSLVRGKETQYF.

The genes are TRBV7-2 and TRBJ2-5; D is unclear. The V end was cut by 2 bases, the J end by 0 bases, with 7 bases between. CDR3 length: 14 residues. Germline V lookup: CDR1 SGHTA, CDR2 FQGNSA. In DNA, the CDR3 is TGTGCCAGCAGCTTAAGCAGAAACCAAGAGACCCAGTACTTC. This translates into CASSLSRNQETQYF.

The J gene is TRBJ2-3, the V gene TRBV5-4; D might be TRBD1 (6 bases). The CDR3 is made up of 14 amino acids. Germline V gene sequence: CDR1 SGHNT, CDR2 YYREEE (reference sequence). The germline V and J ends were trimmed by 7 bases and 4 bases, with 16 bases remaining between them. The CDR3 DNA is TGTGCCAGCGGCCCCCAGGGGCGCCCAGATACGCAGTATTTT. Its protein is CASGPQGRPDTQYF.

The V gene is TRBV6-1, the J gene TRBJ2-3; D not resolved. This CDR3 is 13 amino acids long. The V end was cut by 10 bases, the J end by 3 bases, with 14 bases between. CDR1 and CDR2 from the germline V gene are MNHNS and SASEGT. The CDR3 is CATYAWSTDTQYF. The CDR3 nucleotides are TGTGCCACCTACGCATGGTCGACAGATACGCAGTATTTT.

The chain has TRBV30 and TRBJ2-6; no clear D. Per germline, CDR1 GTSNPN and CDR2 SVGIG (reference sequence). This CDR3 contains 13 residues. Deletions cut 3 bases from V and 1 base from J, with 4 bases between. The CDR3 nucleotides are TGTGCCTGGAGCGGGTCTGGGGCCAACGTCCTGACTTTC. As protein: CAWSGSGANVLTF.